The rows below give T cell receptor beta chains drawn from one sample of a study of blood T cell repertoires in COVID-19. Assay: immunoSEQ multiplex PCR; the TCRdb copy retains only in-frame clones and omits some. The table shows over 250,000 clones, with roughly 90% occurring only once. Sequences were obtained from peripheral blood. The receptor source for this set is a woman aged 55-70 years with acute or convalescent COVID-19. CDR3s include the opening cysteine and the closing phenylalanine or tryptophan. Each record gives: clone size, D gene, J gene, V gene, CDR3 protein, CDR3 DNA. A D gene is named only where the DNA matches it firmly. Size tells how often a clone was seen (once, few, many) or the class of an expanded clone, and some rows leave it out.

>NA|TRBD1|TRBJ1-1|TRBV27
CASKTGLGTEAFF
TGTGCCAGCAAGACAGGGTTGGGGACTGAAGCTTTCTTT
>NA|NA|TRBJ1-1|TRBV28
CASSSGDMNTEAFF
TGTGCCAGCAGTTCGGGAGACATGAACACTGAAGCTTTCTTT
>once|TRBD1|TRBJ2-2|TRBV27
CASSRDTGGAAGELFF
TGTGCCAGCAGCCGAGACACAGGGGGCGCAGCCGGGGAGCTGTTTTTT
>NA|NA|TRBJ1-1|TRBV29-1
CSVVSRSNTEAFF
TGCAGCGTTGTCTCCAGATCGAACACTGAAGCTTTCTTT
>once|TRBD1|TRBJ2-3|TRBV27
CASSPQGVGVSTDTQYF
TGTGCCAGCAGTCCCCAGGGGGTCGGGGTTAGCACAGATACGCAGTATTTT
>NA|TRBD1|TRBJ1-5|TRBV7-9
CASSLGGTGDSNQPQHF
TGTGCCAGCAGCTTAGGAGGGACAGGGGATAGCAATCAGCCCCAGCATTTT
>NA|NA|TRBJ2-7|TRBV28
CASRAGGSSYEQYF
TGTGCCAGCAGGGCAGGAGGGAGCTCCTACGAGCAGTACTTC
>NA|NA|TRBJ2-2|TRBV6-5
CASSYRQGNTGELFF
TGTGCCAGCAGTTATAGGCAGGGAAACACCGGGGAGCTGTTTTTT
>NA|TRBD2|TRBJ2-1|TRBV7-9
CASSPSGSSYNEQFF
TGTGCCAGCAGCCCCAGCGGGAGCTCCTACAATGAGCAGTTCTTC
>once|TRBD1|TRBJ2-7|TRBV6-5
CASKDRGISYEQYF
TGTGCCAGCAAGGACAGGGGAATCTCCTACGAGCAGTACTTC
>NA|TRBD2|TRBJ2-5|TRBV6-1
CASSERAGGGFGTQYF
TGTGCCAGCAGTGAACGAGCGGGGGGAGGATTTGGGACCCAGTACTTC
>NA|NA|TRBJ1-1|TRBV18
CASSPGSGFEEAFF
TGTGCCAGCTCACCAGGTTCAGGGTTCGAGGAAGCTTTCTTT
>NA|TRBD1|TRBJ1-2|TRBV19
CASSTIPGQGSKGYTF
TGTGCCAGTAGTACCATCCCGGGACAGGGGTCTAAAGGCTACACCTTC
>NA|NA|TRBJ1-2|TRBV19
CASGEGFYGYTF
TGTGCCAGTGGGGAGGGTTTCTATGGCTACACCTTC
>NA|NA|TRBJ1-2|TRBV7-9
CASSKDSLNYGYTF
TGTGCCAGCAGCAAGGACAGCCTTAACTATGGCTACACCTTC
>NA|NA|TRBJ1-2|TRBV28
CASSSPTDNYGYTF
TGTGCCAGCAGTTCACCTACAGATAACTATGGCTACACCTTC
>NA|NA|TRBJ1-2|TRBV7-9
CASSLYTDRGYTF
TGTGCCAGCAGCTTATACACAGACCGCGGCTACACCTTC
>NA|TRBD1|TRBJ2-2|TRBV4-1
CASSLNRGSTGELFF
TGCGCCAGCAGCCTTAACAGGGGTTCCACCGGGGAGCTGTTTTTT
>once|NA|TRBJ1-2|TRBV7-2
CASSLALATNGYTF
TGTGCCAGCAGCTTAGCGTTAGCTACAAATGGCTACACCTTC
>many|TRBD1|TRBJ2-7|TRBV5-8
CASSRRGGQGSYEQYF
TGTGCCAGCAGCCGACGTGGAGGACAGGGATCATACGAGCAGTACTTC
>NA|NA|TRBJ2-6|TRBV28
CASSFPGGSGANVLTF
TGTGCCAGCAGTTTCCCCGGCGGCTCTGGGGCCAACGTCCTGACTTTC
>NA|NA|TRBJ1-1|TRBV28
CASTSPMRAEAFF
TGTGCCAGCACCTCCCCGATGCGGGCTGAAGCTTTCTTT
>NA|TRBD2|TRBJ2-2|TRBV12-5
CASGLAGGAGELFF
TGTGCTAGTGGTTTAGCGGGAGGGGCCGGGGAGCTGTTTTTT
>NA|TRBD2|TRBJ2-7|TRBV4-2
CASSKASGYEQYF
TGTGCCAGCAGCAAGGCTAGCGGCTACGAGCAGTACTTC
>NA|NA|TRBJ1-1|TRBV3-1/TRBV3-2
CASSPSSGGNTEAFF
TGTGCCAGCAGCCCTTCTTCGGGAGGGAACACTGAAGCTTTCTTT
>NA|NA|TRBJ1-1|TRBV27
CASSLWGPLSEAFF
TGTGCCAGCAGTTTATGGGGGCCACTATCCGAAGCTTTCTTT
>NA|TRBD2|TRBJ2-1|TRBV14
CASSQDRLAGGRYYNEQFF
TGTGCCAGCAGCCAAGATAGGCTAGCGGGAGGCCGATATTACAATGAGCAGTTCTTC
>NA|TRBD1|TRBJ2-7|TRBV6-2/TRBV6-3
CASSRGQGISYEQYF
TGTGCCAGCAGCCGAGGACAGGGAATCTCCTACGAGCAGTACTTC
>NA|TRBD2|TRBJ2-2|TRBV6-6
CASNHGGRWDTGELFF
TGTGCCAGCAATCACGGCGGGAGGTGGGACACCGGGGAGCTGTTTTTT
>NA|TRBD1|TRBJ1-2|TRBV14
CASSQEDRGYGYTF
TGTGCCAGCAGCCAGGAGGACAGGGGGTATGGCTACACCTTC
>NA|TRBD1|TRBJ2-7|TRBV27
CASSFGTGDYEQYF
TGTGCCAGCAGTTTTGGTACAGGGGACTACGAGCAGTACTTC
>NA|TRBD1|TRBJ2-5|TRBV6-5
CASSRTGSETQYF
TGTGCCAGCAGTCGGACAGGGTCGGAGACCCAGTACTTC